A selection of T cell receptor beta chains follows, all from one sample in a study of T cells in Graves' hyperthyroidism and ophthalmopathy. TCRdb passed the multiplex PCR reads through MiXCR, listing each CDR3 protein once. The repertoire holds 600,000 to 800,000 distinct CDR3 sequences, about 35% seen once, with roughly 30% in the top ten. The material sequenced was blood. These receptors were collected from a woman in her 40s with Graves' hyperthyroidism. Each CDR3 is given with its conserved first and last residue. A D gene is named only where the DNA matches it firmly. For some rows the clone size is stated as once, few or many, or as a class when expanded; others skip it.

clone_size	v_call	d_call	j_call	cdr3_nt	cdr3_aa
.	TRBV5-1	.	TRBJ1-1	TGCGCCAGCAGCCAAGCCCACAGGGACGCGGCTGAAGCTTTCTTT	CASSQAHRDAAEAFF
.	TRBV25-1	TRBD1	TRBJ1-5	TGTGCCAGCAGTGAATCCGGACAGGGACAGCCCCAGCATTTT	CASSESGQGQPQHF
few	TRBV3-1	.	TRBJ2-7	TGTGCCAGCAGCCAAGAAGGGTTCTCCTACGAGCAGTACTTC	CASSQEGFSYEQYF
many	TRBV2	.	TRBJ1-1	TGTGCCAGCAGTCGAGCACGGGACCGAGAAGCTTTCTTT	CASSRARDREAFF
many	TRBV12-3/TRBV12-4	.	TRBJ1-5	TGTGCCAGCAGCCCCTCACAGTCCCCGAATCAGCCCCAGCATTTT	CASSPSQSPNQPQHF
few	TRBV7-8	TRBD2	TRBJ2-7	TGTGCCAGCAGCTCCAAGACTAGCTCCCACTACGAGCAGTACTTC	CASSSKTSSHYEQYF
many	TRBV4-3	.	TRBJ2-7	TGCGCCAGCAGCCAAGACAGGCGGGCCGAGCAGTACTTC	CASSQDRRAEQYF
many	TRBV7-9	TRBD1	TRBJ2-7	TGTGCCAGCAGCTATACCGGGACAGGGGTCCACGAGCAGTACTTC	CASSYTGTGVHEQYF
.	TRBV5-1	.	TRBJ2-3	TGCGCCAGCAGCTTCGGGGCCGCCGCAAATACGCAGTATTTT	CASSFGAAANTQYF
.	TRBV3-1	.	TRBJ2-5	TGTGCCAGCAGCCAAGAGGTTTTGGGCTTTGGGGAGACCCAGTACTTC	CASSQEVLGFGETQYF
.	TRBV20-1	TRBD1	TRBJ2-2	TGCAGTGCTAGAAAGGGGGCGCCTATCACCGGGGAGCTGTTTTTT	CSARKGAPITGELFF
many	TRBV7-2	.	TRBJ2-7	TGTGCCAGCAGCTTAGTCCGGGAGAACTCCTACGAGCAGTACTTC	CASSLVRENSYEQYF
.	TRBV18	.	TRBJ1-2	TGTGCCAGCTCACCTAACCCTGAGGGCTATGGCTACACCTTC	CASSPNPEGYGYTF
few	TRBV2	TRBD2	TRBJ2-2	TGTGCCAGCAGTTCCTTAGCGGGGGCCGGGGAGCTGTTTTTT	CASSSLAGAGELFF
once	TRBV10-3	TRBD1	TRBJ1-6	TGTGCCATCAGGAGGGGGCAGGGGGCTTCACCCCTCCACTTT	CAIRRGQGASPLHF
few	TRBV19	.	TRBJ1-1	TGTGCCAGTATGGGCGACAGGTGGGCATTTGAAGCTTTCTTT	CASMGDRWAFEAFF
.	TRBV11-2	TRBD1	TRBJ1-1	TGTGCCAGCAGCGAGGGACAGGGGAATCCTGAAGCTTTCTTT	CASSEGQGNPEAFF
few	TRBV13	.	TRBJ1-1	TGTGCCAGCAGCTTAGAGAGGAGTGCGATGAACACTGAAGCTTTCTTT	CASSLERSAMNTEAFF
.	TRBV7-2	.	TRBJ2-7	TGTGCCAGCAGCCCTGGGGAGGGGACAGGACCGACCTACGAGCAGTACTTC	CASSPGEGTGPTYEQYF
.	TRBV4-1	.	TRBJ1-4	TGCGCCAGCAGCTCCGCCGAGGTGACTAATGAAAAACTGTTTTTT	CASSSAEVTNEKLFF
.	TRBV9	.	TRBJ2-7	TGTGCCAGCAGCGTTGAGGGGACGCTCGACTACGAGCAGTACTTC	CASSVEGTLDYEQYF
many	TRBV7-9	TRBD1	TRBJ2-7	TGTGCCAGCAGTCCAGGGGGCGGGCAGTACTTC	CASSPGGGQYF
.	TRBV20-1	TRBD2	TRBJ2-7	TGCAGTGCTAGAGATTTTCCTAGCGGGAGCTACGAGCAGTACTTC	CSARDFPSGSYEQYF
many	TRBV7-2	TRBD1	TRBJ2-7	TGTGCCAGCAGCTTAGGGACAGGGGGCTCCGAGCAGTACTTC	CASSLGTGGSEQYF
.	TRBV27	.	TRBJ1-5	TGTGCCAGCAGTTCACAGGGTTTCCATCAGCCCCAGCATTTT	CASSSQGFHQPQHF
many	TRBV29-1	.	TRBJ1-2	TGCAGTGTCAGAAGGAGTCCTGGCTACACCTTC	CSVRRSPGYTF